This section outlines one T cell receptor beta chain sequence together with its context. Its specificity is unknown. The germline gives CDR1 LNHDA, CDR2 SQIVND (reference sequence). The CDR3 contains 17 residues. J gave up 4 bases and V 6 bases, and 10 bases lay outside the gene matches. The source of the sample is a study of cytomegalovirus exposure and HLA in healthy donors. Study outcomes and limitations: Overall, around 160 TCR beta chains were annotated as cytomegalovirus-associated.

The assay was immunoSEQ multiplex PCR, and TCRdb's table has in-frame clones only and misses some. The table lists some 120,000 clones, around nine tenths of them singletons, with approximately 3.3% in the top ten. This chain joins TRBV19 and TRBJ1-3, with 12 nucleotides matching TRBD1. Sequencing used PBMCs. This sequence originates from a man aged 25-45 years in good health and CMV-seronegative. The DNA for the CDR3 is TGTGCCAGTAGGCCCGGGACAGGGGGCTTCGGGGGAAACACCATATATTTT. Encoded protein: CASRPGTGGFGGNTIYF.